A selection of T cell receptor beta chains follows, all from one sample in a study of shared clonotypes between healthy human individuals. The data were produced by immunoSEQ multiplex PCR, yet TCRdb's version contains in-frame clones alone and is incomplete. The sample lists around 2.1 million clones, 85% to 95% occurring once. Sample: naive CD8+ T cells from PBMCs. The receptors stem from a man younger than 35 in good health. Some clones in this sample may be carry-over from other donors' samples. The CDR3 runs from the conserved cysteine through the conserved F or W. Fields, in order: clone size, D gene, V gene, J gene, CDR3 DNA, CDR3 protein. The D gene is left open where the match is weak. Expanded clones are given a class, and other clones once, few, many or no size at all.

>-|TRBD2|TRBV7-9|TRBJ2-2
TGTGCCAGCAGCTTGGCCGGGGGGGACACCGGGGAGCTGTTTTTT
CASSLAGGDTGELFF
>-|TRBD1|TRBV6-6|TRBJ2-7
TGTGCCAGCAGCGATCCGGGACAGGGAAGTGCCGAGCAGTACTTC
CASSDPGQGSAEQYF
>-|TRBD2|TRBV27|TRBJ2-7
TGTGCCAGCAGTTTATTACTAGCGGGAGGGCCGAGCGAGCAGTACTTC
CASSLLLAGGPSEQYF
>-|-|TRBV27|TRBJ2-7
TGTGCCAGCAGTTTAGAGGCAGGGTACGAGCAGTACTTC
CASSLEAGYEQYF
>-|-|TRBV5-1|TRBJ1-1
TGCGCCAGCAGCGGGGGCCGGGGTGAAGCTTTCTTT
CASSGGRGEAFF
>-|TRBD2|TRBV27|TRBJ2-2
TGTGCCAGCAGTTTATTGCTAGCGGGAGGGCCCGGGGAGCTGTTTTTT
CASSLLLAGGPGELFF
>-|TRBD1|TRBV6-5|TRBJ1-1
TGTGCCAGCAGTGACAGGGGCACTGAAGCTTTCTTT
CASSDRGTEAFF
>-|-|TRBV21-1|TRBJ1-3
TGTGCCAGCAGCATTGCGGGACAGTCTGGAAACACCATATATTTT
CASSIAGQSGNTIYF
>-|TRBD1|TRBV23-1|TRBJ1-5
TGCGCCAGCAGTCAATCTTGGACAGGGCGCCCCATCCAGCGCGCCGCCGGCAATCAGCCCCAGCATTTT
CASSQSWTGRPIQRAAGNQPQHF
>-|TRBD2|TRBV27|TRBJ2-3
TGTGCCAGCAGCCAGACTAGCGGGGTGGGGGATACGCAGTATTTT
CASSQTSGVGDTQYF
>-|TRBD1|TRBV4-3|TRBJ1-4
TGCGCCAGCAGCCCTTTTTGGCAGGGGGGTGAAAAACTGTTTTTT
CASSPFWQGGEKLFF
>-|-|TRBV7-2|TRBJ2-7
TGTGCCAGCAGCAACTCACGGAACTACGAGCAGTACTTC
CASSNSRNYEQYF
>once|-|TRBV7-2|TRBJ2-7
TGTGCCAGCAGCGCTACCTTGGAGCCCGAGCAGTACTTC
CASSATLEPEQYF
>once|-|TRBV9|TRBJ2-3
TGTGCCAGCAGCGTACCTAAGACGGGAGCTAGCACAGATACGCAGTATTTT
CASSVPKTGASTDTQYF
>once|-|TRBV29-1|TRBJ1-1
TGCAGCGTTGAAGATCCAACAGGACGGAACACTGAAGCTTTCTTT
CSVEDPTGRNTEAFF
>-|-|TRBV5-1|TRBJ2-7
TGCGCCAGCAGCTTAACCTTCTACGAGCAGTACTTC
CASSLTFYEQYF
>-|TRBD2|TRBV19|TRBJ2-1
TGTGCCAGTAGCCAGTTGGGACTAGAGCAGTTCTTC
CASSQLGLEQFF
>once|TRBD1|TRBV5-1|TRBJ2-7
TGCGCCAGCAGCTCGGACAGGGACCACGGTACCTACGAGCAGTACTTC
CASSSDRDHGTYEQYF
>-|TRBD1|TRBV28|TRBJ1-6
TGTGCCAGCAGTTTGATGGGACAGGGCGGTTCACCCCTCCACTTT
CASSLMGQGGSPLHF
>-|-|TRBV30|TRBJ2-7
TGTGCCTGGAGTTTTGGTTGGCGGCAGTACTTC
CAWSFGWRQYF
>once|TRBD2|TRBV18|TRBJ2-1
TGTGCCAGCTCACCCCTGAGGGATTGGACTAGCGAGATCCGGTACAATGAGCAGTTCTTC
CASSPLRDWTSEIRYNEQFF
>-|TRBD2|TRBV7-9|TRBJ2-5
TGTGCCAGCATTCCCCCGGGGGGGCGTCAAGAGACCCAGTACTTC
CASIPPGGRQETQYF
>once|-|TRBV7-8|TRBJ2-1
TGTGCCAGCAGCCCTGATCGGAATGAGCAGTTCTTC
CASSPDRNEQFF
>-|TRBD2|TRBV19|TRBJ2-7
TGTGCCAGTAGCGAACGGACTAGCGACCTCTACGAGCAGTACTTC
CASSERTSDLYEQYF
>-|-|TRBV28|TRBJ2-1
TGTGCCAGCAGTTTGTTTGGTGAGAGCTCCTACAATGAGCAGTTCTTC
CASSLFGESSYNEQFF
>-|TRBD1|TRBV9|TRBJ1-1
TGTGCCAGCAGCGAGAGGACAGGGGGGACTGAAGCTTTCTTT
CASSERTGGTEAFF
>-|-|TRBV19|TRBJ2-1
TGTGCCAGCACGACAGGCAACAATGAGCAGTTCTTC
CASTTGNNEQFF
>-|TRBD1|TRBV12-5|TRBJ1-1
TGTGCTAGTGGACGAGCCGGGACAGGGGGCACTGAAGCTTTCTTT
CASGRAGTGGTEAFF
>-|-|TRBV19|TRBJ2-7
TGTGCCAGTAGTATAGGGAGGGGACCATACTACGAGCAGTACTTC
CASSIGRGPYYEQYF
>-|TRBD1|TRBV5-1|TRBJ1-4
TGCGCCAGCAGCTCCCAGGGGGCACCTAATGAAAAACTGTTTTTT
CASSSQGAPNEKLFF
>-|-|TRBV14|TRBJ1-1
TGTGCCAGCAGCCAAGATAGGGGGGAAGCTTTCTTT
CASSQDRGEAFF
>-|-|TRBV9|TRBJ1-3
TGTGCCAGCAGCGCCAACATACAGGGAAGCTCTGGAAACACCATATATTTT
CASSANIQGSSGNTIYF
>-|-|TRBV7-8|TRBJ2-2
TGTGCCAGCAGCTTCCCCCCCGGGGAGCTGTTTTTT
CASSFPPGELFF
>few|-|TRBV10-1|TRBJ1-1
TGCGCCAGCAGCCATCTGAGGGACCCGAACACTGAAGCTTTCTTT
CASSHLRDPNTEAFF
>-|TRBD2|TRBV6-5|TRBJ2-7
TGTGCCAGCAGTTTTCGAGCGGGGTGGTACGAGCAGTACTTC
CASSFRAGWYEQYF
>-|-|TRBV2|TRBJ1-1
TGTGCCAGCATAAGGTGGGGGGACACTGAAGCTTTCTTT
CASIRWGDTEAFF
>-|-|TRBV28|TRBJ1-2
TGTGCCAGCAGTTTTCAGGGGTTCGACTATGGCTACACCTTC
CASSFQGFDYGYTF
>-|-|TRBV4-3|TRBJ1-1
TGCGCCAGCTCGCCAACAGGGAGGGGCACTGAAGCTTTCTTT
CASSPTGRGTEAFF
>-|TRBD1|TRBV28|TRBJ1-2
TGTGCCAGCAGTCTTCTTGGACAGGGGGCGCCGGATGGCTACACCTTC
CASSLLGQGAPDGYTF
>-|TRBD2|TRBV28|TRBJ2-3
TGTGCCAGCGTCGGGCGGGAGGGATTCACAGATACGCAGTATTTT
CASVGREGFTDTQYF
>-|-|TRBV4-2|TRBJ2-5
TGTGCCAGCAGCCAAGAAAAAGGATGGGTGGAGACCCAGTACTTC
CASSQEKGWVETQYF
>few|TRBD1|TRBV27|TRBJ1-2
TGTGCCAGCAGTCCCATGTTGACAGGGAATGGCTACACCTTC
CASSPMLTGNGYTF
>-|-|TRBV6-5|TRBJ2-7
TGTGCCAGCAGTTACAGTGGAGGCTCCTACGAGCAGTACTTC
CASSYSGGSYEQYF
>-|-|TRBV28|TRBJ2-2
TGTGCCAGCAGTTCCCGAGCTTGGATGGAGACCGGGGAGCTGTTTTTT
CASSSRAWMETGELFF
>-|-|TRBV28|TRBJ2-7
TGTGCCAGCAGCTACGACTCCAGCTCCTACGAGCAGTACTTC
CASSYDSSSYEQYF
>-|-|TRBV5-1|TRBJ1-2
TGCGCCAGCAGCTGGACGGAAAATTATGGCTACACCTTC
CASSWTENYGYTF
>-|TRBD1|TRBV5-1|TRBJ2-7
TGCGCCAGCAGCGTGACAGGGTCGGGCTACGAGCAGTACTTC
CASSVTGSGYEQYF
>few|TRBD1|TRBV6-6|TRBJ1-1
TGTGCCAGCAGTTTGACAGGGACTGAAGCTTTCTTT
CASSLTGTEAFF
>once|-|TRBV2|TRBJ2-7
TGTGCCAGCAGTGTCGTAGTGAGTGTCTTCGAGCAGTACTTC
CASSVVVSVFEQYF
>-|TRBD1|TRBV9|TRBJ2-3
TGTGCCAGCAGCCCCGGACAGGGTAGGACAGATACGCAGTATTTT
CASSPGQGRTDTQYF